This TCR beta chain was recovered during a study of cytomegalovirus exposure and HLA in healthy donors. Study context: About 180 million T cells yielded over 90 million unique TCR beta sequences in earlier analysis.

In the PCR, 60 Vbeta and 13 Jbeta primers were used. Only in-frame clones appear in the TCRdb table, and some are missing; sequencing was by immunoSEQ multiplex PCR. This sample carries fewer than 130,000 clones, over 60% of them seen once, and the ten largest clones take roughly 1.2%. Samples came from healthy bone marrow donors. This CDR3 is built from 15 residues. Trimming shortened V by 5 bases and J by 6 bases, and 16 bases separated the two germline ends. Germline V gives CDR1 MDHEN, CDR2 SYDVKM. This clone was counted only a few times. Material for sequencing was PBMCs. The receptor's source is a woman aged 25-40 years in good health and CMV-seronegative. The J gene is TRBJ1-4, the V gene TRBV28; D is possibly TRBD1 (5 bases). CDR3 DNA: TGTGCCAGCAGTCTGGACACCCGGTGGGATGAAAAACTGTTTTTT. Translation gives CASSLDTRWDEKLFF.